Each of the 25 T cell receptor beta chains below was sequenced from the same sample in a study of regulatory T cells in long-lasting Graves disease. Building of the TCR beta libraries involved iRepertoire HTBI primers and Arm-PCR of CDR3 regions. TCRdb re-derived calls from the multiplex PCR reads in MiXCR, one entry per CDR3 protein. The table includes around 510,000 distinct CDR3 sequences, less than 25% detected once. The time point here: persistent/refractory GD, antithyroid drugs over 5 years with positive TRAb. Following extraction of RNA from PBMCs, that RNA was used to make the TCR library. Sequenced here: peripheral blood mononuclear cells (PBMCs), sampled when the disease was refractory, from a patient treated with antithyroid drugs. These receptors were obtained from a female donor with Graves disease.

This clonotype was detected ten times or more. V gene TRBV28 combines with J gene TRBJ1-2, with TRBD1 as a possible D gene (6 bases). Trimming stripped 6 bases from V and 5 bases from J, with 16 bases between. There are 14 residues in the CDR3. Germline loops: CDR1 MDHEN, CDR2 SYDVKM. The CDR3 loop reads CASRARGAGYGYTF. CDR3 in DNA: TGTGCCAGCAGGGCTCGGGGGGCTGGGTATGGCTACACCTTC.

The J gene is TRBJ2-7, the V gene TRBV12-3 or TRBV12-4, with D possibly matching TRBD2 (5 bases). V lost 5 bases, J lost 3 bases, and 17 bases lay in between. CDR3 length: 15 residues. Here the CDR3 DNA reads TGTGCCAGCAGTAACGGAGGACCGATCCTCTACGAGCAGTACTTC. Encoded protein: CASSNGGPILYEQYF.

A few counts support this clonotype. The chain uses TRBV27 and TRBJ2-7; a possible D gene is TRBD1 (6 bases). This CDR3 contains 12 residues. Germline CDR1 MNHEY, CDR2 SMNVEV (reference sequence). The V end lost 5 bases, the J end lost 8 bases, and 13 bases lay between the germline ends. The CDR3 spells CASSPGTTKQYF. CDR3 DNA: TGTGCCAGCAGTCCGGGGACAACAAAGCAGTACTTC.

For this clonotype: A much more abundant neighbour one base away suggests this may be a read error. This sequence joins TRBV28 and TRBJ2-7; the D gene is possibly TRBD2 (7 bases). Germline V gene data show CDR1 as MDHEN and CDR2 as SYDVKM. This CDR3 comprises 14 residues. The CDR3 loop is CTSSFPRGGYEQYF. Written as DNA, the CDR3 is TGTACCAGCAGTTTCCCTAGGGGGGGATACGAGCAGTACTTC.

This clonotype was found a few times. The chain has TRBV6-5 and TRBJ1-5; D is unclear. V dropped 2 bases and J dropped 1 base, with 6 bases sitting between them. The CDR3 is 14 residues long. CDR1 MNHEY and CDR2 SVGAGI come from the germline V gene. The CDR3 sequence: CASSYLGSNQPQHF. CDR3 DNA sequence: TGTGCCAGCAGTTACCTGGGGAGCAATCAGCCCCAGCATTTT.

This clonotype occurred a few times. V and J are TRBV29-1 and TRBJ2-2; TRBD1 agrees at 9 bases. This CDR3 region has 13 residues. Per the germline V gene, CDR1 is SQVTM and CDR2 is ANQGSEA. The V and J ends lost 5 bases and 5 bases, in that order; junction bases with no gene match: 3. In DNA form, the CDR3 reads TGCAGCGTTACGACAGGGGGGACCGGGGAGCTGTTTTTT. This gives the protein CSVTTGGTGELFF.

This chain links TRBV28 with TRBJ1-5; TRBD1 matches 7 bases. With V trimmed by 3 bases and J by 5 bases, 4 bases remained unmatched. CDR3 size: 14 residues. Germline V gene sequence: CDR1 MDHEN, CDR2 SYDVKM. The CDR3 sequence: CASSLGRGYQPQHF. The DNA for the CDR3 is TGTGCCAGCAGTTTGGGCAGGGGGTATCAGCCCCAGCATTTT.

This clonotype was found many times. The CDR3 DNA is TGTGCCAGCAGTTTAAGGGACTTAACCGGGGAGCTGTTTTTT. It yields the protein CASSLRDLTGELFF. The chain recombines TRBV28 with TRBJ2-2; D is possibly TRBD2 (6 bases). Germline values: CDR1 MDHEN, CDR2 SYDVKM. V was clipped by 2 bases and J by 5 bases, with 9 bases between them. The CDR3 consists of 14 residues.

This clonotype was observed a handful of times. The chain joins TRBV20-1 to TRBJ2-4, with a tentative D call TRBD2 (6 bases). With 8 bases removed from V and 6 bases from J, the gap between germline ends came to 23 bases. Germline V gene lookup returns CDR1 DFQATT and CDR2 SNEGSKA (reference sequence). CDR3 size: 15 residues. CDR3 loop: CSLLSWAEGGNIQYF. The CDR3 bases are TGCAGTCTCCTCTCCTGGGCGGAGGGCGGAAACATTCAGTACTTC.

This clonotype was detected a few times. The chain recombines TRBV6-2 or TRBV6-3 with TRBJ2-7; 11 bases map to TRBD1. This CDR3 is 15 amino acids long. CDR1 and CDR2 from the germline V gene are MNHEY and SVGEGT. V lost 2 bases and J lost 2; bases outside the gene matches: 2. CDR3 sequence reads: CASSYGTGGAYEQYF. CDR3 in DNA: TGTGCCAGCAGTTACGGGACAGGGGGAGCCTACGAGCAGTACTTC.

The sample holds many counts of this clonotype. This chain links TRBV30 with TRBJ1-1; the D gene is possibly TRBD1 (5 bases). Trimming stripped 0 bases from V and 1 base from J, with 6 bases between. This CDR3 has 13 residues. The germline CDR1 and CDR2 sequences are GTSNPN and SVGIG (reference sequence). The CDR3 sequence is CAWSVDRNTEAFF. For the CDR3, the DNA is TGTGCCTGGAGTGTAGACAGGAACACTGAAGCTTTCTTT.

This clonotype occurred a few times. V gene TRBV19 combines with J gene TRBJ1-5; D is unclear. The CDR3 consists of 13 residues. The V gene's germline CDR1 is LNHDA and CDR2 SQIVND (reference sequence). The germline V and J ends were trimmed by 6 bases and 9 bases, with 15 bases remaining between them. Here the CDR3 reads CASRRRAAGPQHF. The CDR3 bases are TGTGCCAGTAGAAGAAGGGCCGCGGGGCCCCAGCATTTT.

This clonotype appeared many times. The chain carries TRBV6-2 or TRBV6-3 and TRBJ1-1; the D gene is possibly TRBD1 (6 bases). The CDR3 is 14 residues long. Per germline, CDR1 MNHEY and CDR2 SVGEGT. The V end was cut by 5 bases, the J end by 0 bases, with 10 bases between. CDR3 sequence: CASSTPGVNTEAFF. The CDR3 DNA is TGTGCCAGCAGTACGCCAGGGGTGAACACTGAAGCTTTCTTT.

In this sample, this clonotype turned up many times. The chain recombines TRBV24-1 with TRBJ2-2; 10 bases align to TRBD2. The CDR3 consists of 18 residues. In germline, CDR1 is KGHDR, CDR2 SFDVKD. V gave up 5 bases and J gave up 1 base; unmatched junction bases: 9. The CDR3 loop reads CATSALAGAGRNTGELFF. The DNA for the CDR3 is TGTGCCACCAGTGCCCTAGCGGGAGCTGGGAGGAACACCGGGGAGCTGTTTTTT.

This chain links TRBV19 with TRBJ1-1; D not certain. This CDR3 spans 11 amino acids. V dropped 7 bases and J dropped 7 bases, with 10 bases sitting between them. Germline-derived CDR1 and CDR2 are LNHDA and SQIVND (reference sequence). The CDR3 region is CASKSYLEAFF. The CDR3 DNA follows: TGTGCCAGTAAGAGCTACCTTGAAGCTTTCTTT. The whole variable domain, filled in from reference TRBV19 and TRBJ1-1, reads DGGITQSPKYLFRKEGQNVTLSCEQNLNHDAMYWYRQDPGQGLRLIYYSQIVNDFQKGDIAEGYSVSREKKESFPLTVTSAQKNPTAFYLCASKSYLEAFFGQGTRLTVV.

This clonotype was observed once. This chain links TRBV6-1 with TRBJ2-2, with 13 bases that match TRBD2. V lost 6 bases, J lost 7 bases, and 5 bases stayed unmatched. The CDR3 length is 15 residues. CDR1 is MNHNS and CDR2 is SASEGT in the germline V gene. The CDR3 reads CASRSTSGRVGELFF. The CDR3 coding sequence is TGTGCCAGCAGATCTACTAGCGGGAGGGTCGGGGAGCTGTTTTTT.

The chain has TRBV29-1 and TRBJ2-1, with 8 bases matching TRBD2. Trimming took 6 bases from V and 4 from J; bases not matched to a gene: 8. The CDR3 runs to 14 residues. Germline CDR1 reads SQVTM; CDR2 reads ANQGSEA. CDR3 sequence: CSVPRTSSYNEQFF. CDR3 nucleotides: TGCAGCGTGCCCCGGACTAGCAGTTACAATGAGCAGTTCTTC.

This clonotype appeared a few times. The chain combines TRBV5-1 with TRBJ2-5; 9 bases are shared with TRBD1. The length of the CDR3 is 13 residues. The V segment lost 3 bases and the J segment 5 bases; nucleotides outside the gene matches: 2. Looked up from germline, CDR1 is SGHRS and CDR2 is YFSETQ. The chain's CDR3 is CASSWDRAETQYF. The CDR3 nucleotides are TGCGCCAGCAGCTGGGACAGGGCTGAGACCCAGTACTTC.

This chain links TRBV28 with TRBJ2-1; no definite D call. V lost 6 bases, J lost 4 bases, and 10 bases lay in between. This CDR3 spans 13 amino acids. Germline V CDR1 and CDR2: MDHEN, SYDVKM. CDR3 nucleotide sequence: TGTGCCAGCAGATCAGGAACATACAATGAGCAGTTCTTC. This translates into CASRSGTYNEQFF.

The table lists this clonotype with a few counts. DNA of the CDR3: TGCAGCGTTTGGACAGGGGACATCTACGAGCAGTACTTC. Encoded protein: CSVWTGDIYEQYF. J is TRBJ2-7 and V is TRBV29-1, with 9 positions matching TRBD1. The germline gives CDR1 SQVTM, CDR2 ANQGSEA. The V and J ends lost 5 bases and 3 bases, in that order; junction bases with no gene match: 5. The CDR3 is 13 residues long.

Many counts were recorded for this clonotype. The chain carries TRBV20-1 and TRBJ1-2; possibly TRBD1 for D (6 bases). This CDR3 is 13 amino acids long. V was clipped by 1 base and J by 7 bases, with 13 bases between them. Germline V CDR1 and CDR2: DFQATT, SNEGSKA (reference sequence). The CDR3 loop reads CSARAGDLFGYTF. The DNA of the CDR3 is TGCAGTGCTAGAGCAGGGGATTTGTTTGGCTACACCTTC.

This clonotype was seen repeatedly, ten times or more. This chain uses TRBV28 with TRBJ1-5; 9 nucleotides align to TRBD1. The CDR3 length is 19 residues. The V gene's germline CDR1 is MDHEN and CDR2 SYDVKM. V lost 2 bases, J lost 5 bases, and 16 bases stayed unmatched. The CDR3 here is CASSLLPRSGTGSYQPQHF. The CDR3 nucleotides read TGTGCCAGCAGTTTACTCCCCCGGTCCGGGACAGGGAGTTATCAGCCCCAGCATTTT.

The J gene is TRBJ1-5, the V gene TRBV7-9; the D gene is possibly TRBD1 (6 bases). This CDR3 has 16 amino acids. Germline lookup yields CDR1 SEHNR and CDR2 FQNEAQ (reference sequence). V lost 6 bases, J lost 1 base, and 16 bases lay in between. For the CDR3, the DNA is TGTGCCAGCAGTTCCACCCAGGGGAGCAGCAATCAGCCCCAGCATTTT. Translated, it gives CASSSTQGSSNQPQHF.

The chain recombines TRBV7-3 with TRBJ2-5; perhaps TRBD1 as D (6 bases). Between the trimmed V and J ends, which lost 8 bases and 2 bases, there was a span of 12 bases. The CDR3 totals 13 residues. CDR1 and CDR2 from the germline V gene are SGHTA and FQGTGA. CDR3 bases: TGTGCCAGCTCAGGGGCAGATCAAGAGACCCAGTACTTC. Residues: CASSGADQETQYF.

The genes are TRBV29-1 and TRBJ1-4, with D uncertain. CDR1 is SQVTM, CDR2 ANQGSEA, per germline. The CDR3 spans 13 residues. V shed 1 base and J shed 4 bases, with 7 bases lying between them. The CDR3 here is CSVEVHNNEKLFF. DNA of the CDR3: TGCAGCGTTGAAGTCCACAATAATGAAAAACTGTTTTTT.